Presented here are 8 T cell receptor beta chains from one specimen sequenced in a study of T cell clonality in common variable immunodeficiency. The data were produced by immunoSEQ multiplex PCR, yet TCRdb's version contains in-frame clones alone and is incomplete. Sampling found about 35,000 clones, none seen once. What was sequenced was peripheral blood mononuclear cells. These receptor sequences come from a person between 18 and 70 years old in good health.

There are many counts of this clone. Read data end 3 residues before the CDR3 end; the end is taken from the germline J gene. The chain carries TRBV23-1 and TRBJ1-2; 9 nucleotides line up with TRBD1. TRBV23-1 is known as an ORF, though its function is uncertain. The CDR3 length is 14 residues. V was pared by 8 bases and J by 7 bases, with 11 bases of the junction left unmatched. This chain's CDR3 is CASGTGPSPGGYTF. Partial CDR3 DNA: TGCGCCAGCGGGACAGGGCCCTCCCCGGGTGGC.

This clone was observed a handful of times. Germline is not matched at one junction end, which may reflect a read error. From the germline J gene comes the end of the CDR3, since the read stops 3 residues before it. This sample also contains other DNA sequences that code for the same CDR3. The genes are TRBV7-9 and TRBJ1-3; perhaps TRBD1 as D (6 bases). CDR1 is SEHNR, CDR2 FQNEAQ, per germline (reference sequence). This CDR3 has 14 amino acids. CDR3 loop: CASSQQGNGNTIYF. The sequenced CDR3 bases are TGTGCCAGCAGTCAGCAGGGGAACGGAAACACA.

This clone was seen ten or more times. Here the CDR3 reads CASSQEGPPNEQFF. The sequenced part of the CDR3 DNA is TGTGCCAGCAGCCAAGAAGGGCCGCCCAATGAG. The chain joins TRBV4-2 to TRBJ2-1; no reliable D call. The sequence runs out 3 residues before the end of the CDR3; the remainder is reconstructed from the germline J gene. Germline V lookup: CDR1 LGHNA, CDR2 YNFKEQ. The CDR3 loop spans 14 amino acids. Trimming left V 0 bases short and J 6 bases short, with 9 bases between.

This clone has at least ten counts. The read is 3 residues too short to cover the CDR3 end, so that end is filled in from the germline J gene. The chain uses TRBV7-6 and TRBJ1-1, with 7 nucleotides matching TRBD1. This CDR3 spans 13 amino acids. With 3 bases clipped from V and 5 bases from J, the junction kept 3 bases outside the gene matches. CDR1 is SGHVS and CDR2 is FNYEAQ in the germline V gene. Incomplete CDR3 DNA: TGTGCCAGCAGCTTCGGGACAGAGACTGAA. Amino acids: CASSFGTETE. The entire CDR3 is CASSFGTETEAFF.

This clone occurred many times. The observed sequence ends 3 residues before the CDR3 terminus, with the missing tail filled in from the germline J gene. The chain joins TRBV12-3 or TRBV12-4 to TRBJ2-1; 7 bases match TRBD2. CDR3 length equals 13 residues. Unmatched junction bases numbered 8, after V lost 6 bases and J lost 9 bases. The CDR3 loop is CASSGLEVVEQFF. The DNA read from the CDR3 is TGTGCCAGCAGCGGACTAGAAGTGGTTGAG.

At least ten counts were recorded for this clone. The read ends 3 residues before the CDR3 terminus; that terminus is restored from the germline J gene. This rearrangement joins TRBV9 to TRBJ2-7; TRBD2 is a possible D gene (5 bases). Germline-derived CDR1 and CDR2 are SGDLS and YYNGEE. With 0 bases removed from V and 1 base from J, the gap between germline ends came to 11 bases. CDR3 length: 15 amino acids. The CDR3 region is CASSVGSERSYEQYF. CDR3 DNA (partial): TGTGCCAGCAGCGTAGGATCCGAGCGGTCCTACGAG.

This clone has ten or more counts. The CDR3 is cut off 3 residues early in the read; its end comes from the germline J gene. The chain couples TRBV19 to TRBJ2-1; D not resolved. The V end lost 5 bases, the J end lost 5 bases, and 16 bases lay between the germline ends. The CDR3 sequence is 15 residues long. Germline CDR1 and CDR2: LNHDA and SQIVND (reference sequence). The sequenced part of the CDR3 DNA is TGTGCCAGTAGTTCGCCAGCAGGAGTGGACAATGAG. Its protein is CASSSPAGVDNE. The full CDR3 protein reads CASSSPAGVDNEQFF.

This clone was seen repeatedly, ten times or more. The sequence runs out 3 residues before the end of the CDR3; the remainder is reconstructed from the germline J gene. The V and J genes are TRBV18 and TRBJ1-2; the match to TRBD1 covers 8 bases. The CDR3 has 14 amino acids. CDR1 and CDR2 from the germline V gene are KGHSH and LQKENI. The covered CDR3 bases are TGTGCCAGCTCACCACGGGACAGGACCAGTGAC. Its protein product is CASSPRDRTSD. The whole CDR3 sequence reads CASSPRDRTSDYTF.